This TCR beta chain was documented in a study of T cells in Graves' hyperthyroidism and ophthalmopathy (dated 2019 in TCRdb). Looking at the study overall: Peripheral blood samples were taken at initial diagnosis, before any treatment was given. To identify distinguishing TCR V-J signatures, a discovery cohort of about 95 patients was used, comprising 40 to 45 with Graves' ophthalmopathy and some 57 with stable Graves' hyperthyroidism. Prospective prediction of ophthalmopathy was tested in an independent validation cohort of some 20 hyperthyroidism patients and 15 to 17 patients who later progressed to ophthalmopathy. The approximately 98 discovery patients were randomly divided into training and test sets at a 7:3 ratio. In several Graves' hyperthyroidism patients, the study also compared T-cell repertoires from thyroid tissue with T-cell repertoires from blood. Once sampling was done, hyperthyroidism patients were given methimazole at a starting dose of 30 mg daily, whereas ophthalmopathy patients were given high-dose intravenous methylprednisolone. The paper describes TCR Vbeta CDR3 sequencing of 135 peripheral blood samples, made up of 40 to 45 ophthalmopathy patients, more than 70 hyperthyroidism patients and 17 progressor patients.

Stable Graves' hyperthyroidism was defined as no progression to ophthalmopathy during 18 months of follow-up. Hyperthyroidism patients were aged 18 to 65 years and newly diagnosed, with disease duration of less than 2 months. Any patient with an uncontrolled infection, another autoimmune disease, pregnancy or lactation was excluded. Diagnoses were established on the basis of clinical symptoms, serum thyroxine and TRAb, thyroid ultrasound, and orbital computed tomography. PBMCs were isolated from about 9 ml of fresh peripheral blood by Ficoll-Paque density gradient centrifugation. Total RNA was extracted with Trizol reagent, and quality was checked on an Agilent 2100 Bioanalyzer. Broader findings and caveats from the paper: A model built on a 13 V-J signature distinguished ophthalmopathy from stable hyperthyroidism, reaching roughly 88% sensitivity and about 81% specificity in cross-validation and 80%/75% in testing. During validation, the model predicted progression to ophthalmopathy a median of around 7 months ahead of onset, with just under 71% sensitivity and about 72% specificity. Sample size was not statistically predetermined, and blinding of investigators to group allocation was not performed. Most expanded thyroid clonotypes (frequency above 0.001) were also detected in blood, suggesting blood repertoires may reflect thyroid immune responses.

The TCR beta CDR3 regions were amplified from the RNA transcripts. For the first round of RT-PCR on the TCR CDR3, the HTBI primer set was used together with the Qiagen OneStep RT-PCR kit. Libraries were constructed in a second round of multiplex PCR, after which size selection and purification were performed. The libraries were sequenced on an Illumina HiSeq2000 using paired-end 100 bp reads. Regarding the original processing steps: SOAPnuke was used to process the raw data, removing reads that contained adapters or uncalled bases, had a mean Phred below 15, or lacked an exact match to the constant primer or identifier. COPE v1.2.5 was used to merge the high-quality paired reads, and each unique nucleotide sequence was defined as a clonotype. MiTCR v1.1 was used to align clonotypes to the IMGT TRBV, TRBD and TRBJ reference segments. Only V-J combinations with frequency above 0.0001, covering 99% to 99.2% of repertoires, were analysed. The TCS score was defined as the ratio of F50 (clonal expansion) to E x V (chaos), calculated using BLOSUM62-based TCRdist between CDR3 peptides within each V-J. Welch's t-statistics and random forest reduced fewer than 550 V-J features to 10 to 15, which were used in a naive Bayes classifier (R e1071). The public sequencing data were trimmed at Q25 with fastp and processed into clonotypes with MiXCR by TCRdb, which kept only in-frame beta chains. Rows are combined by CDR3 protein, so each entry shows the most common genes and DNA. TCRdb, not the authors, supplied the V and J calls. The sample includes 450,000 to 600,000 distinct CDR3 sequences, with about 15% observed a single time. The ten largest clones add up to approximately 15% of the sample.

This clonotype was counted ten times or more. Its binding antigen is unknown. Base qualities are not recorded, but no much larger clone differs from it by a single base. V trim: 5 bases; J trim: 5 bases; unmatched bases: 8. The CDR3 starts with the cysteine, ends with the phenylalanine, and has 15 residues. Just the 45-base CDR3 DNA is kept, in frame starting at base 1. Reading the germline V gene gives CDR1 SGHAT and CDR2 FQNNGV. The sequence was collected from a woman between 40 and 55 years old with Graves' hyperthyroidism. The material sequenced was blood. The chain employs TRBV11-2 and TRBJ1-4, with 7 central nucleotides matching TRBD1. The CDR3 is CASSPRGQTNEKLFF. DNA sequence: TGTGCCAGCAGCCCCAGGGGACAGACAAATGAAAAACTGTTTTTT.